The 32 T cell receptor beta chains below were found in one sample sequenced in a study of cytotoxic CD8 clonotypes in ibrutinib-treated CLL. Profiled with immunoSEQ multiplex PCR; TCRdb holds only in-frame clones, not every one. Among about 130,000 clones listed, 79% were seen once. Sequencing used PBMCs, obtained after 12 months of ibrutinib treatment. All receptors come from a human donor with chronic lymphocytic leukemia.

This clone was counted once. The rearrangement uses TRBV7-2 and TRBJ2-3, with 10 bases fitting TRBD2. Germline V lookup: CDR1 SGHTA, CDR2 FQGNSA. V shed 1 base and J 14 bases; nucleotides not matched to a gene: 12. The CDR3 has 15 amino acids. The CDR3 nucleotides read TGTGCCAGCAGCTTAGAGGGCACACTAGCGGGGCCAAGGTATTTT. Protein sequence: CASSLEGTLAGPRYF.

CDR3 coding DNA: TGTGCCAGCAGTCTCGGGACCGTCTTATATGAGCAGTTCTTC. It is translated as CASSLGTVLYEQFF. V and J are TRBV6-1 and TRBJ2-1; the D gene could be TRBD1 or TRBD2 (5 bases each). This CDR3 has 14 residues. Germline lookup yields CDR1 MNHNS and CDR2 SASEGT. V lost 5 bases, J lost 8 bases, and 16 bases lay in between.

This chain joins TRBV5-8 and TRBJ2-7; D is possibly TRBD2 (5 bases). V was cut by 9 bases and J by 3 bases, with 13 bases left in between. The length of the CDR3 is 12 residues. From germline, CDR1 is SGHTS and CDR2 YDEGEE. The CDR3 reads CATRGPGYEQYF. CDR3 coding DNA: TGTGCCACAAGAGGGCCGGGCTACGAGCAGTACTTC.

The genes are TRBV5-1 and TRBJ1-2, with D uncertain. The V and J ends lost 0 bases and 4 bases respectively, with 10 bases between them. In germline, CDR1 is SGHRS, CDR2 YFSETQ. The CDR3 consists of 14 residues. DNA of the CDR3: TGCGCCAGCAGCTTGGCCGACGAAATCTATGGCTACACCTTC. Its protein product is CASSLADEIYGYTF.

This chain uses TRBV29-1 with TRBJ2-2, with 7 bases fitting TRBD2. Trimming removed 4 bases from V and 7 bases from J; junction bases left unmatched: 9. CDR1 is SQVTM, CDR2 ANQGSEA, per germline. The CDR3 has 14 amino acids. The CDR3 region has the DNA TGCAGCGTTGGGGGAGGGCGGGAGAACGGGGAGCTGTTTTTT. Translating it yields CSVGGGRENGELFF.

The gene calls are TRBV28 and TRBJ2-2; 7 bases map to TRBD2. V was clipped by 3 bases and J by 5 bases; unmatched bases: 9. Germline CDR1 MDHEN, CDR2 SYDVKM. This CDR3 is 16 amino acids long. The CDR3 protein is CASSFYGSGKTGELFF. For the CDR3, the DNA is TGTGCCAGCAGTTTTTACGGGAGCGGGAAGACCGGGGAGCTGTTTTTT.

The CDR3 region has the DNA TGTGCCAGCAGCTTAGAAGGGGGGAGCTCCTACGAGCAGTACTTC. The encoded protein is CASSLEGGSSYEQYF. The chain has TRBV7-8 and TRBJ2-7; D tentatively fits TRBD1 or TRBD2 (6 bases each). The CDR3 is made up of 15 amino acids. V dropped 1 base and J dropped 0 bases, with 10 bases sitting between them. Germline lookup yields CDR1 SGHVS and CDR2 FQNEAQ.

CDR3 DNA sequence: TGTGCCATCAGTGCCCCCTTACAGGGGGACTACGAGCAGTACTTC. It encodes CAISAPLQGDYEQYF. The chain links TRBV10-3 to TRBJ2-7, with 8 bases that match TRBD1. CDR3 length equals 15 residues. V lost 4 bases to trimming and J lost 3 bases; unmatched junction nucleotides: 8. Germline V gene lookup returns CDR1 ENHRY and CDR2 SYGVKD.

V gene TRBV5-8 combines with J gene TRBJ2-3; D gene uncertain. The CDR3 totals 15 residues. V was pared by 3 bases and J by 1 base, with 12 bases between. CDR1 and CDR2 (germline): SGHTS, YDEGEE. CDR3 sequence reads: CASSSRWFGTDTQYF. In nucleotides, the CDR3 is TGTGCCAGCAGCTCGAGGTGGTTTGGCACAGATACGCAGTATTTT. The whole variable domain, remainder taken from reference TRBV5-8 and TRBJ2-3, is EAGVTQSPTHLIKTRGQQATLRCSPISGHTSVYWYQQALGLGLQFLLWYDEGEERNRGNFPPRFSGRQFPNYSSELNVNALELEDSALYLCASSSRWFGTDTQYFGPGTRLTVL.

Here the CDR3 DNA reads TGTGCCATCACCGATAGCGGGAGATGGTACTTC. Protein: CAITDSGRWYF. This rearrangement joins TRBV10-3 to TRBJ2-7; 9 bases match TRBD2. Losses at the gene ends were 7 bases for V and 12 bases for J; bases not matched to a gene: 7. CDR1 and CDR2 (germline): ENHRY, SYGVKD. CDR3 length: 11 residues.

The chain joins TRBV28 to TRBJ1-2, with 7 bases aligning to TRBD1. CDR3 length: 14 amino acids. Losses at the gene ends were 5 bases for V and 7 bases for J; bases not matched to a gene: 10. Looked up from germline, CDR1 is MDHEN and CDR2 is SYDVKM. CDR3 coding DNA: TGTGCCAGCAGTACTCCGGACAGGCGTCGTGGCTACACCTTC. Protein product: CASSTPDRRRGYTF.

This chain's CDR3 is CASSQTGGTDTQYF. CDR3 DNA sequence: TGTGCCAGCAGTCAGACAGGGGGCACAGATACGCAGTATTTT. This rearrangement joins TRBV6-1 to TRBJ2-3; 8 nucleotides line up with TRBD1. Germline assignment: CDR1 MNHNS and CDR2 SASEGT. Germline trimming cut 5 bases from V and 1 base from J; bases unmatched to any gene: 2. The CDR3 covers 14 residues.

The rearrangement joins TRBV9 to TRBJ2-3, with D uncertain. Looked up from germline, CDR1 is SGDLS and CDR2 is YYNGEE. The ends were cut back, 4 bases at V and 0 bases at J, with 15 bases in the middle. This CDR3 comprises 16 residues. The chain's CDR3 is CASSPTLVLSTDTQYF. The CDR3, as DNA: TGTGCCAGCAGCCCAACTCTGGTCTTAAGCACAGATACGCAGTATTTT.

V is TRBV5-4 and J is TRBJ2-1; D is ambiguous. Per the germline V gene, CDR1 is SGHNT and CDR2 is YYREEE (reference sequence). There are 14 residues in the CDR3. Between the trimmed V and J ends, which lost 3 bases and 2 bases, there was a span of 9 bases. The CDR3 loop reads CASSSPVTYNEQFF. CDR3 nucleotides: TGTGCCAGCAGCTCCCCGGTCACCTACAATGAGCAGTTCTTC.

The chain combines TRBV18 with TRBJ2-2, with D possibly matching TRBD2 (6 bases). The CDR3 runs to 15 residues. V lost 1 base, J lost 7 bases, and 13 bases lay in between. Germline values: CDR1 KGHSH, CDR2 LQKENI. CDR3 DNA: TGTGCCAGCTCACCACTAGCCCCGGAGGGCGGGGAGCTGTTTTTT. It specifies CASSPLAPEGGELFF. Full variable domain (missing parts from reference TRBV18 and TRBJ2-2): NAGVMQNPRHLVRRRGQEARLRCSPMKGHSHVYWYRQLPEEGLKFMVYLQKENIIDESGMPKERFSAEFPKEGPSILRIQQVVRGDSAAYFCASSPLAPEGGELFFGEGSRLTVL.

This clone has more than one count but fewer than ten. A read error may produce the germline difference seen at one junction end. The chain employs TRBV7-7 and TRBJ2-1; D may be TRBD1 or TRBD2 (5 bases each). The V gene's germline CDR1 is SSHAT and CDR2 FNYEAQ (reference sequence). This CDR3 region has 13 residues. CDR3 in DNA: TGTGCTAGCAGCTGGGACCAGAACAATGAGCAGTTCTTC. Translating gives CASSWDQNNEQFF.

This clone was seen only a few times. The V and J genes are TRBV28 and TRBJ1-5, with TRBD1 identical over 9 bases. Looked up from germline, CDR1 is MDHEN and CDR2 is SYDVKM. This CDR3 has 16 residues. Trimming cost V 4 bases and J 0 bases; bases outside gene matches: 4. In DNA, the CDR3 is TGTGCCAGCAGTTGGACAGGGGATTATAGCAATCAGCCCCAGCATTTT. This encodes CASSWTGDYSNQPQHF.

The chain has TRBV4-1 and TRBJ2-7; TRBD2 aligns across 11 bases. The CDR3 consists of 14 residues. Trimming cost V 2 bases and J 4 bases; bases outside gene matches: 1. Germline V gives CDR1 MGHRA, CDR2 YSYEKL. The CDR3 loop is CASSQTSGSYEQYF. CDR3 DNA sequence: TGCGCCAGCAGCCAAACTAGCGGGAGTTACGAGCAGTACTTC.

The CDR3 coding sequence is TGTGCCAGCAGCCCTAGCGGGAGAGGACTCAATGAGCAGTTCTTC. Translating it yields CASSPSGRGLNEQFF. The rearrangement links TRBV7-9 to TRBJ2-1; 10 nucleotides match TRBD2. Unmatched junction bases numbered 7, after V lost 5 bases and J lost 6 bases. Germline assignment: CDR1 SEHNR and CDR2 FQNEAQ (reference sequence). This CDR3 comprises 15 residues.

The V call is TRBV6-5, the J call TRBJ1-3; tentative D call: TRBD1 (5 bases). The V gene lost 2 bases and the J gene lost 1 base, with 6 bases spanning the gap. Germline V gene sequence: CDR1 MNHEY, CDR2 SVGAGI. This CDR3 has 14 amino acids. The CDR3 coding sequence is TGTGCCAGCAGTTACGACAGTTCTGGAAACACCATATATTTT. Translating it yields CASSYDSSGNTIYF.

This chain joins TRBV5-1 and TRBJ1-1; 8 bases are a match to TRBD1. Germline values: CDR1 SGHRS, CDR2 YFSETQ. The CDR3 contains 14 residues. The J segment lost 1 base and the V segment lost 7 bases, leaving 6 bases of the junction unmatched. DNA for the CDR3: TGCGCCAGCGGGACCGGGACAGGGAACACTGAAGCTTTCTTT. This codes for CASGTGTGNTEAFF. Full variable domain (missing parts from reference TRBV5-1 and TRBJ1-1): KAGVTQTPRYLIKTRGQQVTLSCSPISGHRSVSWYQQTPGQGLQFLFEYFSETQRNKGNFPGRFSGRQFSNSRSEMNVSTLELGDSALYLCASGTGTGNTEAFFGQGTRLTVV.

This clone has more than one count but fewer than ten. V and J are TRBV18 and TRBJ1-1, with 9 bases that match TRBD1. Per the germline V gene, CDR1 is KGHSH and CDR2 is LQKENI. J gave up 0 bases and V 2 bases, and 4 bases lay outside the gene matches. This CDR3 is 16 amino acids long. The CDR3 protein is CASSPGTGRMNTEAFF. The CDR3 DNA reads as TGTGCCAGCTCACCAGGGACAGGGAGGATGAACACTGAAGCTTTCTTT.

The V gene is TRBV6-6, the J gene TRBJ2-1; TRBD2 aligns across 9 bases. The junction had 3 bases not matched to a gene; V was cut back by 0 bases and J by 3 bases. In germline, CDR1 is MNHNY, CDR2 SVGAGI (reference sequence). The CDR3 runs to 16 residues. The CDR3 region is CASSYSSSGIYNEQFF. CDR3 DNA sequence: TGTGCCAGCAGTTACTCCTCTAGCGGGATCTACAATGAGCAGTTCTTC.

The chain has TRBV28 and TRBJ1-6, with D possibly matching TRBD1 (5 bases). V shed 3 bases and J shed 2 bases, with 11 bases lying between them. The CDR3 loop spans 16 amino acids. Germline loops: CDR1 MDHEN, CDR2 SYDVKM. CDR3 DNA sequence: TGTGCCAGCAGTTTCGGGGGAGAGGCCTATAATTCACCCCTCCACTTT. Translation: CASSFGGEAYNSPLHF.

The V call is TRBV2, the J call TRBJ2-2, with TRBD2 identical over 7 bases. The CDR3 is 16 residues long. Unmatched junction bases numbered 12, after V lost 8 bases and J lost 3 bases. Looked up from germline, CDR1 is SNHLY and CDR2 is FYNNEI. CDR3 DNA: TGTGCCAGCCGAGGGGCTAGCGGCTTCGACACCGGGGAGCTGTTTTTT. Encoded protein: CASRGASGFDTGELFF.

The chain carries TRBV11-2 and TRBJ1-2; D is unresolved. The CDR3 is made up of 16 amino acids. Germline assignment: CDR1 SGHAT and CDR2 FQNNGV. The V end was cut by 0 bases, the J end by 1 base, with 12 bases between. The CDR3 loop is CASSLEGGTLNYGYTF. CDR3 DNA sequence: TGTGCCAGCAGCTTAGAAGGCGGTACACTTAACTATGGCTACACCTTC.

The chain has TRBV19 and TRBJ2-7; D is uncertain. Germline CDR1 and CDR2: LNHDA and SQIVND (reference sequence). CDR3 length equals 13 residues. The V end was cut by 5 bases, the J end by 0 bases, with 8 bases between. Written as DNA, the CDR3 is TGTGCCAGTAGTCCCCATCGCTCCTACGAGCAGTACTTC. This sequence encodes CASSPHRSYEQYF.

The chain is built from TRBV7-2 and TRBJ1-2; D is undetermined. The CDR3 is 15 residues long. Trimming removed 5 bases at V and 5 bases at J, with 18 bases between. The germline gives CDR1 SGHTA, CDR2 FQGNSA. This CDR3 is CASSTTGGAGYGYTF. Here the CDR3 DNA reads TGTGCCAGCAGCACGACGGGTGGTGCGGGGTATGGCTACACCTTC. The whole variable domain, remainder taken from reference TRBV7-2 and TRBJ1-2, is GAGVSQSPSNKVTEKGKDVELRCDPISGHTALYWYRQSLGQGLEFLIYFQGNSAPDKSGLPSDRFSAERTGGSVSTLTIQRTQQEDSAVYLCASSTTGGAGYGYTFGSGTRLTVV.

The chain couples TRBV9 to TRBJ1-2, with 7 positions matching TRBD1. This CDR3 has 16 amino acids. In germline, CDR1 is SGDLS, CDR2 YYNGEE. J was trimmed by 4 bases and V by 3 bases; bases with no gene match: 12. CDR3 nucleotides: TGTGCCAGCAGCGAACCAACGACAGGGCCTACCTATGGCTACACCTTC. Translating it yields CASSEPTTGPTYGYTF.

V usage is TRBV28 and J usage is TRBJ2-7, with 9 bases aligning to TRBD2. This CDR3 is built from 17 residues. V shed 7 bases, J shed 1 base, and the junction held 14 bases outside the gene matches. CDR1 is MDHEN, CDR2 SYDVKM, per germline. This chain's CDR3 is CASTNPIGAGGSYEQYF. In nucleotides, the CDR3 is TGTGCCAGCACCAATCCCATCGGAGCGGGAGGATCCTACGAGCAGTACTTC. Full variable domain (rest looked up from reference TRBV28 and TRBJ2-7): DVKVTQSSRYLVKRTGEKVFLECVQDMDHENMFWYRQDPGLGLRLIYFSYDVKMKEKGDIPEGYSVSREKKERFSLILESASTNQTSMYLCASTNPIGAGGSYEQYFGPGTRLTVT.

This clone was seen a single time. The V and J genes are TRBV7-2 and TRBJ1-2, with 10 nucleotides matching TRBD1. The germline V gene has CDR1 SGHTA and CDR2 FQGNSA. CDR3 length: 16 amino acids. J gave up 5 bases and V 0 bases, and 6 bases lay outside the gene matches. As DNA, the CDR3 is TGTGCCAGCAGCTTAGCTCGACAGGGGGCGGGTTATGGCTACACCTTC. Amino acid sequence: CASSLARQGAGYGYTF.

This clone was seen a few times. This chain connects TRBV29-1 to TRBJ1-1; D is undetermined. This CDR3 comprises 12 residues. Trimming took 8 bases from V and 5 from J, leaving 15 bases between them. The V gene's germline CDR1 is SQVTM and CDR2 ANQGSEA. The CDR3 DNA follows: TGCAGCATGAGCCCCACGGGGACTGAAGCTTTCTTT. Translation gives CSMSPTGTEAFF.